The rows below give T cell receptor beta chains drawn from one sample of a study of cytomegalovirus exposure and HLA in healthy donors. Produced via immunoSEQ multiplex PCR; TCRdb's table is partial and in-frame only. The data show approximately 140,000 clones, with 60% to 85% seen just once and approximately 13% held by the top ten. The sequencing input was PBMCs. The receptors here all came from a man aged 40-49 years in good health and CMV-seropositive. Each CDR3 is given with its conserved first and last residue. The order of the fields is D gene, J gene, V gene, clone size, CDR3 protein, CDR3 DNA. A D gene is named only where the DNA matches it firmly. The size of a clone is reported for some rows only, either as once, few or many, or as a class for expanded clones.

-	TRBJ1-1	TRBV4-1	-	CASSQVAGRTEAFF	TGCGCCAGCAGCCAAGTGGCAGGGCGGACTGAAGCTTTCTTT
TRBD1	TRBJ2-5	TRBV5-1	-	CASSLNPQGLQETQYF	TGCGCCAGCAGCTTGAACCCACAGGGGCTTCAAGAGACCCAGTACTTC
-	TRBJ2-5	TRBV19	-	CASSNRVVETQYF	TGTGCCAGTAGTAACAGGGTTGTAGAGACCCAGTACTTC
-	TRBJ2-5	TRBV6-5	-	CASSSPGAETQYF	TGTGCCAGCAGTTCGCCGGGAGCGGAGACCCAGTACTTC
TRBD1	TRBJ1-1	TRBV6-6	-	CASSYLRDSAEAFF	TGTGCCAGCAGTTACCTCCGGGACAGCGCTGAAGCTTTCTTT
TRBD1	TRBJ1-2	TRBV28	few	CASSFQGVGYTF	TGTGCCAGCAGTTTCCAGGGGGTCGGCTACACCTTC
TRBD1	TRBJ1-2	TRBV7-9	-	CASSSGTGGEDGYTF	TGTGCCAGCAGCTCTGGGACAGGGGGCGAAGATGGCTACACCTTC
-	TRBJ2-2	TRBV11-1	-	CASSLQGTHTGELFF	TGTGCCAGCAGCCTACAGGGGACTCACACCGGGGAGCTGTTTTTT
-	TRBJ2-7	TRBV5-5	-	CASSRDFYEQYF	TGTGCCAGCAGCCGGGACTTCTACGAGCAGTACTTC
-	TRBJ2-7	TRBV5-1	-	CASSLAESSYEQYF	TGCGCCAGCAGCTTGGCCGAGAGCTCCTACGAGCAGTACTTC
TRBD1	TRBJ1-5	TRBV10-3	-	CAIGAQGVNQPQHF	TGTGCCATCGGGGCCCAGGGGGTAAATCAGCCCCAGCATTTT
TRBD2	TRBJ2-3	TRBV29-1	-	CSVAAGVRTQYF	TGCAGCGTGGCAGCGGGAGTGAGGACGCAGTATTTT
TRBD1	TRBJ1-2	TRBV4-3	-	CASSQVGQGVRSEGYTF	TGCGCCAGCAGCCAAGTCGGACAGGGGGTCAGGAGCGAGGGCTACACCTTC
-	TRBJ1-2	TRBV9	once	CASSVPRNGYTF	TGTGCCAGCAGCGTCCCGAGGAATGGCTACACCTTC
TRBD1	TRBJ1-5	TRBV27	-	CASSPGTQGVQPQHF	TGTGCCAGCAGTCCCGGGACCCAGGGGGTTCAGCCCCAGCATTTT
TRBD1	TRBJ1-2	TRBV11-1	-	CASSSGQAVGYTF	TGTGCCAGCAGCTCGGGACAGGCCGTTGGCTACACCTTC